The clone carrying this TCR beta chain was seen only a few times. The sample originates from a study of T-cell reconstitution after alpha-beta-depleted transplantation in children. Looked up from germline, CDR1 is SGHRS and CDR2 is YFSETQ. This CDR3 comprises 15 residues. V was shortened by 2 bases and J by 7 bases, with 15 bases between the two germline ends. Unique molecular identifiers were built into the TCRbeta library. TCRdb re-analysed the PCR reads in MiXCR, keeping a single row per CDR3 protein. This table holds 420,000 or so distinct CDR3 sequences, under 13% found once. Here the sequenced sample was PBMCs from the stem cell graft donor, taken from the stem cell graft. This sequence originates from a human donor who donated a stem cell graft to a child with acute myeloid leukemia. This chain joins TRBV5-1 and TRBJ2-2; D might be TRBD2 (7 bases). The chain's CDR3 is CASSFSPGGSGELFF. CDR3 in DNA: TGCGCCAGCAGCTTTTCTCCGGGGGGCAGCGGGGAGCTGTTTTTT.